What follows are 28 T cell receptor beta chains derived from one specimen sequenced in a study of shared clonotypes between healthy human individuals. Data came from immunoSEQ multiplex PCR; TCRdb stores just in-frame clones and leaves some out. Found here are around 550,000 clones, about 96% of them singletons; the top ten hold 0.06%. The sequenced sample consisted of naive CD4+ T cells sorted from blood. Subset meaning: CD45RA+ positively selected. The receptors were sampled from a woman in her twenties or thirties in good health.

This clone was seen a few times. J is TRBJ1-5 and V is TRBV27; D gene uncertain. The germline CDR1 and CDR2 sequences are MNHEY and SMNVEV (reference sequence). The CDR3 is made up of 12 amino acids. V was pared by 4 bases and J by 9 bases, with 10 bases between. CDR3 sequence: CASSSQAGPQHF. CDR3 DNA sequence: TGTGCCAGCAGTTCCCAAGCTGGGCCCCAGCATTTT.

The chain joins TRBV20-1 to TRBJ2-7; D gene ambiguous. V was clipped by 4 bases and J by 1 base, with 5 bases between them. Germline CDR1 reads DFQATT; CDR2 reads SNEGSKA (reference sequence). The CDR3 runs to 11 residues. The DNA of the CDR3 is TGCAGTGCTACCCTATCCTACGAGCAGTACTTC. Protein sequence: CSATLSYEQYF.

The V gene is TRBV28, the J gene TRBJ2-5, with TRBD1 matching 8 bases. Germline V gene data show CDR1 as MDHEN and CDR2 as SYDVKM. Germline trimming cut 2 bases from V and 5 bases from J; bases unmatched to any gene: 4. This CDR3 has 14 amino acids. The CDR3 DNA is TGTGCCAGCAGTTTACCGGACAGGGTGGAGACCCAGTACTTC. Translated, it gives CASSLPDRVETQYF.

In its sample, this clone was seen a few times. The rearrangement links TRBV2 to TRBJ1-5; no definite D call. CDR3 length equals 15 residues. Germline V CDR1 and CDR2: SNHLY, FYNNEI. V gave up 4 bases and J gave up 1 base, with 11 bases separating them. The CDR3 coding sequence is TGTGCCAGCAGTGCTGTGGTGGTAAGCAATCAGCCCCAGCATTTT. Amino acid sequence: CASSAVVVSNQPQHF.

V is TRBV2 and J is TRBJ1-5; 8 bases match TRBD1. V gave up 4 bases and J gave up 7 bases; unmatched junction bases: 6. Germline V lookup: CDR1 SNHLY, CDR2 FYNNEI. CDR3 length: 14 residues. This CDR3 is CASSGTGFTQPQHF. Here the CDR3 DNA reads TGTGCCAGCAGTGGGACAGGGTTTACGCAGCCCCAGCATTTT.

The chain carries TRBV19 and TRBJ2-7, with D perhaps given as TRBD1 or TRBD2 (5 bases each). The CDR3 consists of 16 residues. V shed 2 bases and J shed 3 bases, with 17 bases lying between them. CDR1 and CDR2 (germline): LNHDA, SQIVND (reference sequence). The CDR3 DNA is TGTGCCAGTAGTATATCACCCGGGACGGGGATCTACGAGCAGTACTTC. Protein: CASSISPGTGIYEQYF.

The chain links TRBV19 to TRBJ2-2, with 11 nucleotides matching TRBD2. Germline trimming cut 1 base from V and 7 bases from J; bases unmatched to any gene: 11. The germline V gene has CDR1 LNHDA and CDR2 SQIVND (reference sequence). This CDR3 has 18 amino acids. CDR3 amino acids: CASSIVRLAGGFDGELFF. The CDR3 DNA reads TGTGCCAGTAGTATAGTACGCCTAGCGGGAGGATTTGACGGGGAGCTGTTTTTT.

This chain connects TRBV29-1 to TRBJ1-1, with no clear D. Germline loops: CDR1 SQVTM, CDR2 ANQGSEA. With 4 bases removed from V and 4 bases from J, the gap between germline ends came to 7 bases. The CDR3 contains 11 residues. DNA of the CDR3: TGCAGCGTTGCGTCGGTCACTGAAGCTTTCTTT. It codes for CSVASVTEAFF.

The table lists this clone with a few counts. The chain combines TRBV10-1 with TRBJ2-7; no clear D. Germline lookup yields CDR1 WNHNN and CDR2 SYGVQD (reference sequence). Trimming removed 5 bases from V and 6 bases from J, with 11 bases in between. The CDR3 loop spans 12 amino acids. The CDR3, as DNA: TGCGCCAGCAGTTCTTGGGTCGGCGAGCAGTACTTC. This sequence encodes CASSSWVGEQYF.

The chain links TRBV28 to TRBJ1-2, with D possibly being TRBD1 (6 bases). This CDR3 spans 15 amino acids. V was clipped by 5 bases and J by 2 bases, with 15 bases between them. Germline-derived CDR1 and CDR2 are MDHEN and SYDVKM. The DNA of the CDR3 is TGTGCCAGCAGTCTAGGACAGAGGTCAAACTATGGCTACACCTTC. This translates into CASSLGQRSNYGYTF.

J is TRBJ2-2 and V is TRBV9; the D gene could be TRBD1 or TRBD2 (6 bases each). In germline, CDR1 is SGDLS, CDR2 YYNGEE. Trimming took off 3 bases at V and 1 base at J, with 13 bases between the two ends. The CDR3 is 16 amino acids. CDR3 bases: TGTGCCAGCAGCGCGGGGGCGGCGGGGAACACCGGGGAGCTGTTTTTT. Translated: CASSAGAAGNTGELFF.

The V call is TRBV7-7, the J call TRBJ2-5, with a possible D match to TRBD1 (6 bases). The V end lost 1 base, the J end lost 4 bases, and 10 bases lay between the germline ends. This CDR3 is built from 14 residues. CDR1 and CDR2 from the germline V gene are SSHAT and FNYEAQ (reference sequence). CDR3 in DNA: TGTGCCAGCAGCTTAGAACAGGGTAGAGAGACCCAGTACTTC. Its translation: CASSLEQGRETQYF.

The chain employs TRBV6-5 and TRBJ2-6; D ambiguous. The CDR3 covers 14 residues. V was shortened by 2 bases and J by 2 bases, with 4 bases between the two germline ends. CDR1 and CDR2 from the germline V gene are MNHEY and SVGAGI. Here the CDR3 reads CASSYVTGANVLTF. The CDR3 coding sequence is TGTGCCAGCAGTTACGTCACTGGGGCCAACGTCCTGACTTTC.

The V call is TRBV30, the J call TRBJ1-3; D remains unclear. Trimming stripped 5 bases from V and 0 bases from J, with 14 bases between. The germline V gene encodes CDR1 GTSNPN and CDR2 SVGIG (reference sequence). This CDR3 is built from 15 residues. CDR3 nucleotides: TGTGCCTGGTCTAAACGGCGGGACTCTGGAAACACCATATATTTT. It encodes CAWSKRRDSGNTIYF.

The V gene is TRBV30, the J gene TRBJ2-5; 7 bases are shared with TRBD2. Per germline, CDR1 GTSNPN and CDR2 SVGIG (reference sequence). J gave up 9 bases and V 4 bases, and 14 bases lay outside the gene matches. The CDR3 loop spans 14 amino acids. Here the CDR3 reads CAWNEAGVARAQYF. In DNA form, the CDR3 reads TGTGCCTGGAACGAGGCGGGGGTCGCGAGGGCCCAGTACTTC.

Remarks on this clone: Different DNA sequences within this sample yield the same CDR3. In nucleotides, the CDR3 is TGCGCCAGCAGCTTGGGCGGAACAGGGGGCACTGAAGCTTTCTTT. Its translation is CASSLGGTGGTEAFF. V gene TRBV5-1 combines with J gene TRBJ1-1, with 8 bases that match TRBD1. The CDR3 is 15 amino acids. V was pared by 0 bases and J by 4 bases, with 5 bases of the junction left unmatched. The germline CDR1 and CDR2 sequences are SGHRS and YFSETQ.

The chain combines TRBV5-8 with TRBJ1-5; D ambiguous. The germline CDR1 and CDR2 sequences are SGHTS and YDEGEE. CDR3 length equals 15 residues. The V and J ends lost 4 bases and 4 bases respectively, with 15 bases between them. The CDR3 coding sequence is TGTGCCAGCAGCCCCCGAAAAACTGAGAATCAGCCCCAGCATTTT. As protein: CASSPRKTENQPQHF.

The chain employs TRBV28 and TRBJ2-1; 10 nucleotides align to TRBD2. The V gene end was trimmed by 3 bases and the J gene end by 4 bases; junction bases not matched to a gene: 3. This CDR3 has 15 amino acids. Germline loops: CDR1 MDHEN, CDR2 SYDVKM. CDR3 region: CASSLPAGGYNEQFF. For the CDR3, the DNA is TGTGCCAGCAGTTTGCCAGCGGGAGGGTACAATGAGCAGTTCTTC.

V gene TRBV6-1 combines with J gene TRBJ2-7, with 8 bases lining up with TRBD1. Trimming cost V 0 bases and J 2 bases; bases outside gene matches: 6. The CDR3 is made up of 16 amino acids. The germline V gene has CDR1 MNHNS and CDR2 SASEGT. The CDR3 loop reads CASSEARDRGPYEQYF. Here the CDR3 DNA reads TGTGCCAGCAGTGAAGCGAGAGACAGGGGTCCCTACGAGCAGTACTTC.

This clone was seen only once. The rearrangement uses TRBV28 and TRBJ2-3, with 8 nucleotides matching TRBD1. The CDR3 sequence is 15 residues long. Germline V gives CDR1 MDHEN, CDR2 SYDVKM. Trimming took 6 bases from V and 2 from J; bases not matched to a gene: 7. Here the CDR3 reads CASSQDRGDTDTQYF. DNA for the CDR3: TGTGCCAGCAGCCAAGACAGGGGCGACACAGATACGCAGTATTTT.

CDR3 coding DNA: TGTGCCAGCTCACACCGAGATACGCAGTATTTT. This codes for CASSHRDTQYF. V and J are TRBV18 and TRBJ2-3, with D uncertain. Trimming stripped 4 bases from V and 5 bases from J, with 4 bases between. Germline assignment: CDR1 KGHSH and CDR2 LQKENI. This CDR3 has 11 residues.

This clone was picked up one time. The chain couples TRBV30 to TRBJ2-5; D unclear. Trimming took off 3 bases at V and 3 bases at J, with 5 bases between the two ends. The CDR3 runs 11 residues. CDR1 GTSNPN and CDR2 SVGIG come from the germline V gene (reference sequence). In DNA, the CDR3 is TGTGCCTGGAGCCCCGAAGAGACCCAGTACTTC. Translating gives CAWSPEETQYF.

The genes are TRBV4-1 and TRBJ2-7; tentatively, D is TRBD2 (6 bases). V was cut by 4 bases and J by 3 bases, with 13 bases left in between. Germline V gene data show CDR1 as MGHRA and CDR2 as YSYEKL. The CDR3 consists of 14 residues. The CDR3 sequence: CASSPTPTSYEQYF. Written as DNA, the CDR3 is TGCGCCAGCAGCCCAACCCCGACTAGCTACGAGCAGTACTTC.

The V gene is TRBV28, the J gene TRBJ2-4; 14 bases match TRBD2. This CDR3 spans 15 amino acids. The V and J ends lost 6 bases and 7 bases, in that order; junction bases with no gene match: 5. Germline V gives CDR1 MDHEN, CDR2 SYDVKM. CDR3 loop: CASSRLAGGPNIQYF. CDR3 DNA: TGTGCCAGCAGCCGACTAGCGGGAGGGCCGAACATTCAGTACTTC. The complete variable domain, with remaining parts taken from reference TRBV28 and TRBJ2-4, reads DVKVTQSSRYLVKRTGEKVFLECVQDMDHENMFWYRQDPGLGLRLIYFSYDVKMKEKGDIPEGYSVSREKKERFSLILESASTNQTSMYLCASSRLAGGPNIQYFGAGTRLSVL.

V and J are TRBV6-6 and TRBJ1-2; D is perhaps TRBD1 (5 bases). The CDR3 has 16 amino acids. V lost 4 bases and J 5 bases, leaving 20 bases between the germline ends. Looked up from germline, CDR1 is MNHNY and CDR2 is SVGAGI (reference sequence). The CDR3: CASSSPKTAGRYGYTF. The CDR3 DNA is TGTGCCAGCAGTTCCCCAAAAACGGCAGGGCGGTATGGCTACACCTTC.

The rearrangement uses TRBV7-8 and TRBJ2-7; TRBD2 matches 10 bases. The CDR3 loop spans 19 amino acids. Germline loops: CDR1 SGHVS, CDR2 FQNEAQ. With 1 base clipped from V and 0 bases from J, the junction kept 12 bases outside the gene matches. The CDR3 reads CASSLEVSGLAAYSYEQYF. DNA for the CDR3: TGTGCCAGCAGCTTAGAAGTGAGTGGACTAGCGGCATACTCCTACGAGCAGTACTTC. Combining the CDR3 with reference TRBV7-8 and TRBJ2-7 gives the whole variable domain GAGVSQSPRYKVAKRGQDVALRCDPISGHVSLFWYQQALGQGPEFLTYFQNEAQLDKSGLPSDRFFAERPEGSVSTLKIQRTQQEDSAVYLCASSLEVSGLAAYSYEQYFGPGTRLTVT.

CDR3 in amino acids: CASSGRDSFYEQYF. The CDR3 DNA reads TGTGCCAGCTCCGGGCGGGACAGTTTCTACGAGCAGTACTTC. The chain links TRBV18 to TRBJ2-7; a possible D gene is TRBD1 (7 bases). The V gene lost 6 bases and the J gene lost 3 bases, with 15 bases spanning the gap. CDR1 KGHSH and CDR2 LQKENI come from the germline V gene. This CDR3 has 14 amino acids. Full variable domain (outside the CDR3, taken from reference TRBV18 and TRBJ2-7): NAGVMQNPRHLVRRRGQEARLRCSPMKGHSHVYWYRQLPEEGLKFMVYLQKENIIDESGMPKERFSAEFPKEGPSILRIQQVVRGDSAAYFCASSGRDSFYEQYFGPGTRLTVT.

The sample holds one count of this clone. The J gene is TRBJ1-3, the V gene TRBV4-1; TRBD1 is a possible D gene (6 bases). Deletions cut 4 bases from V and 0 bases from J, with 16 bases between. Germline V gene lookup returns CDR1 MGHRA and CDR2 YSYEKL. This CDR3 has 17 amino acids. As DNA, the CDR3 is TGCGCCAGCAGCCCAGGGGTTCCGGGCCACTCTGGAAACACCATATATTTT. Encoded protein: CASSPGVPGHSGNTIYF.